The 22 T cell receptor beta chains below all came from one sample that was sequenced in a study of OX40 agonist ivuxolimab in advanced cancers. Some clones are missing from TCRdb's copy, which holds only in-frame ones; the method was immunoSEQ multiplex PCR. The sample records about 69,000 clones, roughly 89% being singletons. Sequenced material: CD4+ or CD8+ T cells sorted from blood, taken in a trial of the OX40 agonist ivuxolimab. These receptors were collected from an adult with an advanced solid tumor such as melanoma, head and neck, liver or kidney cancer.

The chain recombines TRBV11-2 with TRBJ2-4; TRBD1 is a possible D gene (6 bases). Germline V gene sequence: CDR1 SGHAT, CDR2 FQNNGV. Trimming took off 5 bases at V and 8 bases at J, with 19 bases between the two ends. The CDR3 contains 15 residues. For the CDR3, the DNA is TGTGCCAGCAGCCATACAGGGAGCCCAAGGGACATTCAGTACTTC. Translated: CASSHTGSPRDIQYF.

CDR3 nucleotide sequence: TGTGCCAGCAGCTTACGAGCTTTTTTCGGTGGGACCTCTGGGAATGAGCAGTTCTTC. Protein sequence: CASSLRAFFGGTSGNEQFF. The chain employs TRBV11-2 and TRBJ2-1; D tentatively reads TRBD1 or TRBD2 (5 bases each). The CDR3 has 19 amino acids. V was trimmed by 2 bases and J by 7 bases, leaving 27 bases between them. Germline values: CDR1 SGHAT, CDR2 FQNNGV.

The chain employs TRBV28 and TRBJ1-5; weak D call: TRBD1 (5 bases). CDR1 is MDHEN and CDR2 is SYDVKM in the germline V gene. The CDR3 spans 15 residues. The V end lost 3 bases, the J end lost 2 bases, and 11 bases lay between the germline ends. This chain's CDR3 is CASSFDGGGNQPQHF. CDR3 in DNA: TGTGCCAGCAGTTTTGACGGAGGGGGCAATCAGCCCCAGCATTTT.

J is TRBJ2-1 and V is TRBV7-3; the match to TRBD2 covers 8 bases. Germline trimming cut 3 bases from V and 9 bases from J; bases unmatched to any gene: 7. The CDR3 runs 14 residues. Per the germline V gene, CDR1 is SGHTA and CDR2 is FQGTGA. The CDR3 sequence is CASSFGPSGGEQFF. The CDR3 DNA sequence: TGTGCCAGCAGCTTTGGACCCAGCGGGGGTGAGCAGTTCTTC.

The chain joins TRBV11-3 to TRBJ1-4; D unclear. The CDR3 runs to 15 residues. Germline V lookup: CDR1 SGHNT, CDR2 YENEEA. Trimming took off 1 base at V and 0 bases at J, with 6 bases between the two ends. The CDR3 is CASSLGAATNEKLFF. CDR3 coding DNA: TGTGCCAGCAGCTTAGGGGCCGCAACTAATGAAAAACTGTTTTTT.

The chain recombines TRBV7-9 with TRBJ2-1; D is unresolved. Looked up from germline, CDR1 is SEHNR and CDR2 is FQNEAQ (reference sequence). This CDR3 is built from 14 residues. Trimming removed 4 bases from V and 7 bases from J, with 14 bases in between. CDR3 sequence (DNA): TGTGCCAGCAGCTGGTACTTGGACCATAATGAGCAGTTCTTC. It encodes CASSWYLDHNEQFF. Complete variable domain (other parts from reference TRBV7-9 and TRBJ2-1): DTGVSQNPRHKITKRGQNVTFRCDPISEHNRLYWYRQTLGQGPEFLTYFQNEAQLEKSRLLSDRFSAERPKGSFSTLEIQRTEQGDSAMYLCASSWYLDHNEQFFGPGTRLTVL.

This chain links TRBV6-5 with TRBJ1-1; D perhaps matches TRBD1 (6 bases). Germline V lookup: CDR1 MNHEY, CDR2 SVGAGI. V was pared by 2 bases and J by 6 bases, with 16 bases between. The CDR3 has 15 amino acids. In DNA, the CDR3 is TGTGCCAGCAGTTACCGCAGGCAATCAGGGGCTGAAGCTTTCTTT. Encoded protein: CASSYRRQSGAEAFF.

This chain uses TRBV7-3 with TRBJ2-3; TRBD2 might be the D (5 bases). The V and J ends lost 0 bases and 0 bases respectively, with 10 bases between them. CDR3 length: 16 residues. CDR1 SGHTA and CDR2 FQGTGA come from the germline V gene. CDR3: CASSLTEAGSTDTQYF. The CDR3 nucleotides are TGTGCCAGCAGCTTAACGGAGGCAGGTAGCACAGATACGCAGTATTTT.

This CDR3 reads CAISDSGAGNTIYF. The CDR3 bases are TGTGCCATCAGTGATTCGGGGGCTGGAAACACCATATATTTT. The chain employs TRBV10-3 and TRBJ1-3; D is perhaps TRBD1 (5 bases). V was cut by 3 bases and J by 2 bases, with 8 bases left in between. The CDR3 sequence is 14 residues long. CDR1 is ENHRY and CDR2 is SYGVKD in the germline V gene.

The CDR3 DNA follows: TGTGCCAGCAGCAGGCAGAGGTTCGGCGGGGCTTCCTACAATGAGCAGTTCTTC. This gives the protein CASSRQRFGGASYNEQFF. The J gene is TRBJ2-1, the V gene TRBV11-2, with D maybe TRBD2 (6 bases). Germline V lookup: CDR1 SGHAT, CDR2 FQNNGV. Trimming took 5 bases from V and 1 from J, leaving 21 bases between them. This CDR3 has 18 residues.

In nucleotides, the CDR3 is TGTGCCAGCAGTGAAGTATACATAACGCACTACAATCAGCCCCAGCATTTT. Protein: CASSEVYITHYNQPQHF. The rearrangement links TRBV2 to TRBJ1-5; D is undetermined. CDR1 is SNHLY and CDR2 is FYNNEI in the germline V gene. CDR3 length equals 17 residues. The ends were cut back, 1 base at V and 3 bases at J, with 16 bases in the middle.

A single count supports this clone. V gene TRBV28 combines with J gene TRBJ1-5; no definite D call. This CDR3 region has 17 residues. Per germline, CDR1 MDHEN and CDR2 SYDVKM. Trimming took 6 bases from V and 0 from J, leaving 18 bases between them. The CDR3 region has the DNA TGTGCCAGCAGCAATCGCGCGTCTAGGTATAGCAATCAGCCCCAGCATTTT. This sequence encodes CASSNRASRYSNQPQHF. The full variable domain, its missing parts supplied by reference TRBV28 and TRBJ1-5, is DVKVTQSSRYLVKRTGEKVFLECVQDMDHENMFWYRQDPGLGLRLIYFSYDVKMKEKGDIPEGYSVSREKKERFSLILESASTNQTSMYLCASSNRASRYSNQPQHFGDGTRLSIL.

The chain employs TRBV7-2 and TRBJ1-4, with D unclear. CDR3 length equals 14 residues. CDR1 is SGHTA, CDR2 FQGNSA, per germline. The V and J ends lost 4 bases and 0 bases respectively, with 6 bases between them. The CDR3 DNA reads as TGTGCCAGCAGCTCGATGGCAACTAATGAAAAACTGTTTTTT. Translating it yields CASSSMATNEKLFF.

The chain links TRBV27 to TRBJ2-7; 8 bases are a match to TRBD1. Germline assignment: CDR1 MNHEY and CDR2 SMNVEV (reference sequence). This CDR3 has 15 residues. V trimming: 5 bases; J trimming: 5 bases; junction bases outside the gene matches: 11. This chain's CDR3 is CASSSYRGFMDEQYF. The CDR3 bases are TGTGCCAGCAGTAGCTACAGGGGGTTTATGGACGAGCAGTACTTC.

The chain carries TRBV27 and TRBJ2-2; D call uncertain. With 1 base removed from V and 3 bases from J, the gap between germline ends came to 0 bases. The CDR3 is 12 amino acids. CDR1 is MNHEY and CDR2 is SMNVEV in the germline V gene (reference sequence). CDR3 amino acids: CASSLYTGELFF. CDR3 nucleotide sequence: TGTGCCAGCAGTTTATACACCGGGGAGCTGTTTTTT.

The V and J genes are TRBV19 and TRBJ2-7, with D maybe TRBD2 (5 bases). Germline loops: CDR1 LNHDA, CDR2 SQIVND (reference sequence). The CDR3 runs to 14 residues. V was cut by 5 bases and J by 7 bases, with 18 bases left in between. CDR3: CASSEGVLISEQYF. The CDR3 bases are TGTGCCAGTAGTGAGGGAGTACTTATTTCGGAGCAGTACTTC.

The chain carries TRBV10-3 and TRBJ2-5; a weak D match, TRBD2 (5 bases). There are 13 residues in the CDR3. The ends were cut back, 6 bases at V and 1 base at J, with 9 bases in the middle. Germline loops: CDR1 ENHRY, CDR2 SYGVKD. CDR3 protein: CAIRGRVQETQYF. CDR3 sequence (DNA): TGTGCCATCAGAGGGCGGGTCCAAGAGACCCAGTACTTC.

The rearrangement joins TRBV30 to TRBJ1-5, with unresolved D. The CDR3 is 13 amino acids. CDR1 is GTSNPN and CDR2 is SVGIG in the germline V gene (reference sequence). V was pared by 1 base and J by 5 bases, with 9 bases between. The CDR3 DNA is TGTGCCTGGAGTGATCCGGGTTATCAGCCCCAGCATTTT. Its protein is CAWSDPGYQPQHF.

The chain has TRBV11-1 and TRBJ1-2; maybe TRBD1 (5 bases). The germline gives CDR1 SGHAT, CDR2 FQDESV (reference sequence). Trimming took off 5 bases at V and 5 bases at J, with 18 bases between the two ends. The CDR3 is 15 amino acids. The chain's CDR3 is CASSPSYAQGYGYTF. As DNA, the CDR3 is TGTGCCAGCAGCCCGAGCTACGCCCAGGGTTATGGCTACACCTTC.

The gene calls are TRBV2 and TRBJ2-4; TRBD1 matches 7 bases. Trimming cost V 4 bases and J 2 bases; bases outside gene matches: 8. The CDR3 totals 16 residues. Looked up from germline, CDR1 is SNHLY and CDR2 is FYNNEI. The CDR3 here is CASSGDPRGSKNIQYF. CDR3 nucleotide sequence: TGTGCCAGCAGTGGAGATCCCAGGGGGTCCAAAAACATTCAGTACTTC.

There are a few counts of this clone. This rearrangement joins TRBV27 to TRBJ1-5; no firm D call. V dropped 6 bases and J dropped 3 bases, with 6 bases sitting between them. Germline V gene sequence: CDR1 MNHEY, CDR2 SMNVEV (reference sequence). This CDR3 is 12 amino acids long. CDR3 region: CASSPPNQPQHF. For the CDR3, the DNA is TGTGCCAGCAGCCCACCCAATCAGCCCCAGCATTTT.

The J gene is TRBJ2-5, the V gene TRBV5-1, with D maybe TRBD2 (5 bases). Germline loops: CDR1 SGHRS, CDR2 YFSETQ. With 0 bases removed from V and 5 bases from J, the gap between germline ends came to 5 bases. The CDR3 spans 12 residues. This CDR3 is CASSLAGETQYF. In DNA form, the CDR3 reads TGCGCCAGCAGCTTGGCGGGGGAGACCCAGTACTTC.